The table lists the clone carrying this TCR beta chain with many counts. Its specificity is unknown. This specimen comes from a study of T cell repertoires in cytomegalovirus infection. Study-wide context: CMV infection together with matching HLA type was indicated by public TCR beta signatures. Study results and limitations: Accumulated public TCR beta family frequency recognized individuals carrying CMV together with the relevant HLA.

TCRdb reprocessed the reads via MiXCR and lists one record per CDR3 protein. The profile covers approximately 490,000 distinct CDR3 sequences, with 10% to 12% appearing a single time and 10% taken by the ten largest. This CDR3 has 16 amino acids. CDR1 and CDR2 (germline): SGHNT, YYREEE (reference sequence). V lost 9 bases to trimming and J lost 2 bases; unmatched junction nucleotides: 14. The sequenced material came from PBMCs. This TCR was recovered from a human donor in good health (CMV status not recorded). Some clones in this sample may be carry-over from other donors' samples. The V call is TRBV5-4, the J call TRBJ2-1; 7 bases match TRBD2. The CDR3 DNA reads TGTGCCATTCCGACTAGCCTCGGGGACGCCTACAATGAGCAGTTCTTC. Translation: CAIPTSLGDAYNEQFF.